Shown below are 7 T cell receptor beta chains from a single sample sequenced in a study of beta chain features in type 1 diabetes. Study results and limitations: All four CD4+ subsets from Type 1 diabetes patients carried moderately but significantly shorter TCRB CDR3s.

Antigens of these TCRs are unknown. The entirety of the isolated RNA underwent reverse transcription, so expressed TCRB transcripts were sequenced. The table came from immunoSEQ multiplex PCR; TCRdb's copy has only in-frame clones and leaves some out. Seen here are approximately 600,000 clones, about an eighth observed once, and the top ten hold approximately 0.11%. The source material was naive CD4+ T cells from blood. These receptors originate from a man in his thirties or forties with type 1 diabetes.

This rearrangement joins TRBV2 to TRBJ1-3; the D is unclear. The CDR3 contains 15 residues. Germline V gene sequence: CDR1 SNHLY, CDR2 FYNNEI. V was pared by 8 bases and J by 1 base, with 15 bases between. CDR3 loop: CASRKEGLSGNTIYF. In nucleotides, the CDR3 is TGTGCCAGCCGTAAGGAGGGTCTATCTGGAAACACCATATATTTT.

This clone was recorded a few times. V usage is TRBV7-2 and J usage is TRBJ1-2; 7 nucleotides agree with TRBD1. The germline V gene has CDR1 SGHTA and CDR2 FQGNSA. J was trimmed by 4 bases and V by 4 bases; bases with no gene match: 3. This CDR3 region has 13 residues. CDR3 region: CASSSGQLYGYTF. CDR3 DNA sequence: TGTGCCAGCAGCTCGGGACAGCTCTATGGCTACACCTTC.

This clone was observed a few times. V usage is TRBV2 and J usage is TRBJ2-7, with D perhaps TRBD2 (5 bases). The CDR3 is 12 amino acids. Germline V gives CDR1 SNHLY, CDR2 FYNNEI. Trimming removed 10 bases from V and 1 base from J, with 11 bases in between. CDR3: CAIRDTSYEQYF. The CDR3 bases are TGTGCCATCCGGGATACATCCTACGAGCAGTACTTC.

V and J are TRBV19 and TRBJ1-1, with 9 positions matching TRBD1. CDR3 size: 15 residues. The V gene's germline CDR1 is LNHDA and CDR2 SQIVND (reference sequence). Losses at the gene ends were 7 bases for V and 9 bases for J; bases not matched to a gene: 15. CDR3 in amino acids: CASTLKSRTGVKAFF. CDR3 DNA sequence: TGTGCCAGTACCCTTAAATCGAGGACAGGGGTAAAAGCTTTCTTT. Based on the CDR3 plus reference TRBV19 and TRBJ1-1, the full variable domain is DGGITQSPKYLFRKEGQNVTLSCEQNLNHDAMYWYRQDPGQGLRLIYYSQIVNDFQKGDIAEGYSVSREKKESFPLTVTSAQKNPTAFYLCASTLKSRTGVKAFFGQGTRLTVV.

V and J are TRBV9 and TRBJ1-2; D remains ambiguous. CDR1 and CDR2 (germline): SGDLS, YYNGEE. Trimming removed 0 bases at V and 6 bases at J, with 9 bases between. This CDR3 comprises 13 residues. CDR3 in amino acids: CASSVEPGNGYTF. The CDR3 nucleotides are TGTGCCAGCAGCGTAGAACCGGGTAATGGCTACACCTTC. Full variable domain (missing parts from reference TRBV9 and TRBJ1-2): DSGVTQTPKHLITATGQRVTLRCSPRSGDLSVYWYQQSLDQGLQFLIQYYNGEERAKGNILERFSAQQFPDLHSELNLSSLELGDSALYFCASSVEPGNGYTFGSGTRLTVV.

The chain uses TRBV7-2 and TRBJ1-5; D is possibly TRBD1 (5 bases). The CDR3 extends over 15 amino acids. The V end was cut by 5 bases, the J end by 4 bases, with 15 bases between. CDR1 is SGHTA and CDR2 is FQGNSA in the germline V gene. The CDR3 is CASSQSRGGNQPQHF. CDR3 DNA sequence: TGTGCCAGCAGCCAAAGCCGGGGGGGAAATCAGCCCCAGCATTTT.

This rearrangement joins TRBV30 to TRBJ2-5; no clear D. The DNA end is a closer match to TRBJ2-7, so the J assignment may be wrong. The germline V gene has CDR1 GTSNPN and CDR2 SVGIG (reference sequence). This CDR3 has 12 amino acids. Here the CDR3 DNA reads TGTGCCTGGAGTTCCAGGATATACGAGCAGTACTTC. Encoded protein: CAWSSRIYEQYF.